This T cell receptor (beta chain) was captured by sequencing in a study of shared clonotypes between healthy human individuals. On the study more broadly: Donors had three CD4 naive, three CD4 memory, two CD8 naive and one CD8 memory plate apiece.

TCRdb keeps only in-frame clones here, not all; method: immunoSEQ multiplex PCR. Found here are a few million clones, around 94% of them singletons; the top ten hold about 0.13%. The trim removed 5 bases at V and 5 bases at J, leaving 6 bases unmatched. The CDR3 length is 14 residues. Germline-derived CDR1 and CDR2 are SGHVS and FNYEAQ. Naive CD4+ cells were CD45RA-selected; the remaining cells were memory. Whole-study findings and limits: When naive CD4 clonotypes were compared across several donors, about 5% were shared.

Concerning this clone: Its antigen remains unknown.

The chain couples TRBV7-6 to TRBJ2-5; 9 positions match TRBD1. The source of this sequence is a man aged 18-30 years in good health. The sample comprised naive CD4+ T cells sorted from blood. The subset here: CD45RA+ positively selected. This CDR3 reads CASSQGQGGETQYF. The DNA for the CDR3 is TGTGCCAGCAGCCAGGGACAGGGTGGGGAGACCCAGTACTTC. Combining the CDR3 with reference TRBV7-6 and TRBJ2-5 gives the whole variable domain GAGVSQSPRYKVTKRGQDVALRCDPISGHVSLYWYRQALGQGPEFLTYFNYEAQQDKSGLPNDRFSAERPEGSISTLTIQRTEQRDSAMYRCASSQGQGGETQYFGPGTRLLVL.